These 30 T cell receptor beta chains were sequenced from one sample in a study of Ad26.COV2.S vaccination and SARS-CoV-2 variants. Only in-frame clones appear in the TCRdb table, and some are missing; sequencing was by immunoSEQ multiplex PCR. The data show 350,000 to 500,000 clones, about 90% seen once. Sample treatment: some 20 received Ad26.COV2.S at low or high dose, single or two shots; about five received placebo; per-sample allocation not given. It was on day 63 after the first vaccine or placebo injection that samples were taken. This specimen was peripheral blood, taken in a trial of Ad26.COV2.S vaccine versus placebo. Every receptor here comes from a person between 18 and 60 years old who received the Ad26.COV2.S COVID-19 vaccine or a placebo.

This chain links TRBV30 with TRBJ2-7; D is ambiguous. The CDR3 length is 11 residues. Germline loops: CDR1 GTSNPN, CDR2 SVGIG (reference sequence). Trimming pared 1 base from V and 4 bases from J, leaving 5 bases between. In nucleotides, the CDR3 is TGTGCCTGGAGTGCCAGATACGAGCAGTACTTC. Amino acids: CAWSARYEQYF. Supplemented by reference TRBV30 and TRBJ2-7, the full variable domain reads SQTIHQWPATLVQPVGSPLSLECTVEGTSNPNLYWYRQAAGRGLQLLFYSVGIGQISSEVPQNLSASRPQDRQFILSSKKLLLSDSGFYLCAWSARYEQYFGPGTRLTVT.

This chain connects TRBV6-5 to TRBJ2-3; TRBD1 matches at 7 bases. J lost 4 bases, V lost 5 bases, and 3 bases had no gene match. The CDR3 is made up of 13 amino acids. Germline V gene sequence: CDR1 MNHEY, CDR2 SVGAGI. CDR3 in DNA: TGTGCCAGCAGTCTCCAGGGGGCAGATACGCAGTATTTT. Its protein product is CASSLQGADTQYF.

The DNA for the CDR3 is TGTGCCAGCAGTTTCTCTAGAAATGGTGAGCAGTTCTTC. Translating gives CASSFSRNGEQFF. V usage is TRBV12-3 or TRBV12-4 and J usage is TRBJ2-1, with D unresolved. Between the trimmed V and J ends, which lost 3 bases and 9 bases, there was a span of 12 bases. This CDR3 contains 13 residues.

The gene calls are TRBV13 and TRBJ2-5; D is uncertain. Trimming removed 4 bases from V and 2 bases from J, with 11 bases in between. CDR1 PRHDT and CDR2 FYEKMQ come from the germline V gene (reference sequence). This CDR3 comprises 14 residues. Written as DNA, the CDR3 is TGTGCCAGCAGCTCTGGGCAGGAACAAGAGACCCAGTACTTC. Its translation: CASSSGQEQETQYF.

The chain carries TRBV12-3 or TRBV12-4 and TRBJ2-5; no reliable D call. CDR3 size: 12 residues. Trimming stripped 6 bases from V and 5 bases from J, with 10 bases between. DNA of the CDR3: TGTGCCAGCAGCTCGGACGTGGAGACCCAGTACTTC. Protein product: CASSSDVETQYF.

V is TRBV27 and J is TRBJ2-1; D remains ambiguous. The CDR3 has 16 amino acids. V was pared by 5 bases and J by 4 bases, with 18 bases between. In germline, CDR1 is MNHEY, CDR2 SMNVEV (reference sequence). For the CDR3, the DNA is TGTGCCAGCAGTCCCCTCCGGCCCCGAGCTTACAATGAGCAGTTCTTC. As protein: CASSPLRPRAYNEQFF.

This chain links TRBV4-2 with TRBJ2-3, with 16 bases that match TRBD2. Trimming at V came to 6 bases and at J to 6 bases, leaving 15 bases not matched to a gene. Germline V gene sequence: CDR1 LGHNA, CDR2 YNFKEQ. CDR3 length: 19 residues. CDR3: CASSPNLGTSGRGGDTQYF. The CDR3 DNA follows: TGTGCCAGCAGTCCTAACCTAGGGACTAGCGGGAGGGGAGGGGATACGCAGTATTTT.

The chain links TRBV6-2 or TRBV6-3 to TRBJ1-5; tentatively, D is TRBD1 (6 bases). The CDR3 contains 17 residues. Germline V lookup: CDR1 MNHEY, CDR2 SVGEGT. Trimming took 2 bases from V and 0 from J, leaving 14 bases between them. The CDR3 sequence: CASSYSPGVNSNQPQHF. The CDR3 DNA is TGTGCCAGCAGTTACAGTCCAGGGGTTAATAGCAATCAGCCCCAGCATTTT.

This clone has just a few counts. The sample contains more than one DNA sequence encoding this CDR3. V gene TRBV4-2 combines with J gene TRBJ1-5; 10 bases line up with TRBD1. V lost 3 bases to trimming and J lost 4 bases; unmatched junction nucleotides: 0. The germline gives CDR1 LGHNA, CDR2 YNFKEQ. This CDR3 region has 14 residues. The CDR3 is CASSQDRGNQPQHF. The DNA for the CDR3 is TGTGCCAGCAGCCAGGACAGGGGGAATCAGCCCCAGCATTTT.

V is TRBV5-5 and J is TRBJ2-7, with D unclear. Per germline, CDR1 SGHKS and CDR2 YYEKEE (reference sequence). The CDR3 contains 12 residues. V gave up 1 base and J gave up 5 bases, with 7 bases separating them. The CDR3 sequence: CASSLSGDEQYF. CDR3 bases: TGTGCCAGCAGCTTGTCCGGAGACGAGCAGTACTTC.

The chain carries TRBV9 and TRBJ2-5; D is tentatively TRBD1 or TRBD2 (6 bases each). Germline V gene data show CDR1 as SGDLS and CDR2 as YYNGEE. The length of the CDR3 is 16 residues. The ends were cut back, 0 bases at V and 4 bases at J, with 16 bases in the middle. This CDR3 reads CASSVEGDGGRETQYF. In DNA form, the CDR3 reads TGTGCCAGCAGCGTAGAAGGGGACGGGGGCCGAGAGACCCAGTACTTC.

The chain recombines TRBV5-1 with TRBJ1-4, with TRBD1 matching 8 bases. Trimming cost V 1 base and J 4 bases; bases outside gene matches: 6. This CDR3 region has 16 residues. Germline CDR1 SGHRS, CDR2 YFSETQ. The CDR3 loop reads CASSLSSGGGNEKLFF. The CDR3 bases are TGCGCCAGCAGCTTGTCTTCAGGGGGCGGTAATGAAAAACTGTTTTTT. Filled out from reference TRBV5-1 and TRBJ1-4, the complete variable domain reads KAGVTQTPRYLIKTRGQQVTLSCSPISGHRSVSWYQQTPGQGLQFLFEYFSETQRNKGNFPGRFSGRQFSNSRSEMNVSTLELGDSALYLCASSLSSGGGNEKLFFGSGTQLSVL.

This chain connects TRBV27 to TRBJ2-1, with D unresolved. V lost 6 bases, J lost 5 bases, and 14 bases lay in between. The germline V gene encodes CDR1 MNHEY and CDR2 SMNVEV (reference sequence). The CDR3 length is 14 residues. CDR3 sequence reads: CASRTTRRNNEQFF. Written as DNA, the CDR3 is TGTGCCAGCAGAACGACCCGCAGGAACAATGAGCAGTTCTTC.

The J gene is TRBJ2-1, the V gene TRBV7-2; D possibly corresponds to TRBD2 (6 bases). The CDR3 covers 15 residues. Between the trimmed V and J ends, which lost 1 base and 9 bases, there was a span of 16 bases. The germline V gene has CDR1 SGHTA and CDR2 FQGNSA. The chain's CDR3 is CASSLVVGSGSEQFF. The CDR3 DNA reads TGTGCCAGCAGCTTAGTGGTGGGTAGCGGAAGTGAGCAGTTCTTC.

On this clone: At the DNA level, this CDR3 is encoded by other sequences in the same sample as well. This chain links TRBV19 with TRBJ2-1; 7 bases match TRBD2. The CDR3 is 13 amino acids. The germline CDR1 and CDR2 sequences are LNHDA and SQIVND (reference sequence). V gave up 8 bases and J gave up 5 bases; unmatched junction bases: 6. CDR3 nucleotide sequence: TGTGCCAGTTCTAGCGGCGGGAACAATGAGCAGTTCTTC. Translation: CASSSGGNNEQFF.

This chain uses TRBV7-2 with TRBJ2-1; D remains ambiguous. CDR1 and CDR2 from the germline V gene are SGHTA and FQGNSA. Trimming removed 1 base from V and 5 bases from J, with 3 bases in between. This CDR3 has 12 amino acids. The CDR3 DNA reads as TGTGCCAGCAGCTTAGGAGACAATGAGCAGTTCTTC. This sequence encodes CASSLGDNEQFF.

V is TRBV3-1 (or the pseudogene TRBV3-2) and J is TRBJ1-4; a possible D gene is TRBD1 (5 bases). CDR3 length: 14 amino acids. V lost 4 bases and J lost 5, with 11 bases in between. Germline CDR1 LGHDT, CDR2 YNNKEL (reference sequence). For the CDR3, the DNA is TGTGCCAGCAGCCTATCGACAGTGAATGAAAAACTGTTTTTT. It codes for CASSLSTVNEKLFF.

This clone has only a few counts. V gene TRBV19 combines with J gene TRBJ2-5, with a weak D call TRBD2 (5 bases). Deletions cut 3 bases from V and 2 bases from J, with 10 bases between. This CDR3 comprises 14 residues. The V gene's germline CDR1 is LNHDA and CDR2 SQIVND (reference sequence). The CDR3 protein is CASSMGSGQETQYF. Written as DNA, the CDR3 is TGTGCCAGTAGTATGGGAAGCGGACAAGAGACCCAGTACTTC.

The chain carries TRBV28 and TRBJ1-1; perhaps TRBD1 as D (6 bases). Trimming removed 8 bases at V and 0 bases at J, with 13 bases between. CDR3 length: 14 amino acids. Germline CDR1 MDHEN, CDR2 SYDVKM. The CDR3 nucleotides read TGTGCCAGCGTACAGAGGGGGGTGAACACTGAAGCTTTCTTT. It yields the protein CASVQRGVNTEAFF. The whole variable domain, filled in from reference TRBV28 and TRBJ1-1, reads DVKVTQSSRYLVKRTGEKVFLECVQDMDHENMFWYRQDPGLGLRLIYFSYDVKMKEKGDIPEGYSVSREKKERFSLILESASTNQTSMYLCASVQRGVNTEAFFGQGTRLTVV.

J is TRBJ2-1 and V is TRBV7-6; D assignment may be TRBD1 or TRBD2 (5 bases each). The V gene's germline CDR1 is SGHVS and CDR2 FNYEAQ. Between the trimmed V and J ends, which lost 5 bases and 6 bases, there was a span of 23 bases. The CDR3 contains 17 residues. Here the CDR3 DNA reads TGTGCCAGCAGCGAGGTTTCTTCAGGGCCCCGGGGCAATGAGCAGTTCTTC. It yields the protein CASSEVSSGPRGNEQFF.

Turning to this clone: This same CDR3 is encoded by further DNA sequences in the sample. The CDR3: CASSLGGAGELFF. DNA of the CDR3: TGTGCCAGCAGCTTAGGGGGAGCCGGGGAGCTGTTTTTT. V usage is TRBV7-3 and J usage is TRBJ2-2, with D perhaps being TRBD1 or TRBD2 (5 bases each). CDR3 size: 13 residues. Germline V lookup: CDR1 SGHTA, CDR2 FQGTGA. The ends were cut back, 2 bases at V and 6 bases at J, with 7 bases in the middle. The full variable domain, rest sourced from reference TRBV7-3 and TRBJ2-2, is GAGVSQTPSNKVTEKGKYVELRCDPISGHTALYWYRQSLGQGPEFLIYFQGTGAADDSGLPNDRFFAVRPEGSVSTLKIQRTERGDSAVYLCASSLGGAGELFFGEGSRLTVL.

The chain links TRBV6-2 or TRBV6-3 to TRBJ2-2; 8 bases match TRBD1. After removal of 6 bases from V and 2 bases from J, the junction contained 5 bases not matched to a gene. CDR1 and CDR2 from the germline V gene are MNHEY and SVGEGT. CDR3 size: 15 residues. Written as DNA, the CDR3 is TGTGCCAGCAGCCCAGGGGGCCCAAACACCGGGGAGCTGTTTTTT. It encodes CASSPGGPNTGELFF.

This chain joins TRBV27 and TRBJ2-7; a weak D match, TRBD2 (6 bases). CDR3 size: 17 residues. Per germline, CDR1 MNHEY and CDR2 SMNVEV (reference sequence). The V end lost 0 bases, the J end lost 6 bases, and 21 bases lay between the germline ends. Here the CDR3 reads CASSLSPDGGSFAEQYF. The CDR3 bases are TGTGCCAGCAGTTTATCCCCTGACGGAGGGTCATTTGCCGAGCAGTACTTC.

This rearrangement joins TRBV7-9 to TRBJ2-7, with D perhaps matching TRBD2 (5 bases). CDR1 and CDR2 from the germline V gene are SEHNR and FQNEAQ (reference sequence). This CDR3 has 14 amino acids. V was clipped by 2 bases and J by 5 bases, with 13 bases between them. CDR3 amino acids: CASSLIVEADEQYF. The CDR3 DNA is TGTGCCAGCAGCTTAATCGTGGAAGCGGACGAGCAGTACTTC.

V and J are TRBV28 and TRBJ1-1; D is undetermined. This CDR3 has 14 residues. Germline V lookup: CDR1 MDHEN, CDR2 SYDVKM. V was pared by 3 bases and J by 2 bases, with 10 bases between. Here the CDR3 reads CASSFTGLNTEAFF. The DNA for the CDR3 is TGTGCCAGCAGTTTCACTGGTCTCAACACTGAAGCTTTCTTT. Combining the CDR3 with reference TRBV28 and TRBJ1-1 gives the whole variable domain DVKVTQSSRYLVKRTGEKVFLECVQDMDHENMFWYRQDPGLGLRLIYFSYDVKMKEKGDIPEGYSVSREKKERFSLILESASTNQTSMYLCASSFTGLNTEAFFGQGTRLTVV.

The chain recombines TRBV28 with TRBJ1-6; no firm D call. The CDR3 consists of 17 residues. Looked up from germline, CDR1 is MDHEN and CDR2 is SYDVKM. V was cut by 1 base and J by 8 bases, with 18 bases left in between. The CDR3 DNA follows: TGTGCCAGCAGTTTATTATCAGGTTCCACGCCTGATTCACCCCTCCACTTT. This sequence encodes CASSLLSGSTPDSPLHF.

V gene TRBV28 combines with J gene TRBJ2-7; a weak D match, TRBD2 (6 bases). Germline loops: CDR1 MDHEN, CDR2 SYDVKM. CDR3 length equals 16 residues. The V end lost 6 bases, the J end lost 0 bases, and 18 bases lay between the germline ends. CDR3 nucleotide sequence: TGTGCCAGCAGCTATTCTAGCGCGCAGAGCTCCTACGAGCAGTACTTC. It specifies CASSYSSAQSSYEQYF.

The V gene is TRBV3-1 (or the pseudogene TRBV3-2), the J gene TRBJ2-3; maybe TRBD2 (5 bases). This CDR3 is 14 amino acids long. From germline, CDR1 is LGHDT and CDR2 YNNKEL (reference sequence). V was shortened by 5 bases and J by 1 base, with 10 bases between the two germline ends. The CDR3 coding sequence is TGTGCCAGCAGCGACCTGAGGGGCACAGATACGCAGTATTTT. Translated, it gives CASSDLRGTDTQYF.

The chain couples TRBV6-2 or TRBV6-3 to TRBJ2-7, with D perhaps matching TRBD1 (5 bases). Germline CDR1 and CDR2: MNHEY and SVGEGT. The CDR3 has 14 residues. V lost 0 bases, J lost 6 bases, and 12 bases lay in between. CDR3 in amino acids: CASSYSGHSREQYF. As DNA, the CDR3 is TGTGCCAGCAGTTACTCCGGACATAGTCGCGAGCAGTACTTC.

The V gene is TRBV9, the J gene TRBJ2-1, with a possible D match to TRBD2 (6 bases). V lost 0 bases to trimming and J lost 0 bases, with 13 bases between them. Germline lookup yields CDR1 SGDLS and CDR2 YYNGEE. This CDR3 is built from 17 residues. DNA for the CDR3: TGTGCCAGCAGCGTAGTAGGGACTGTGAGCTCCTACAATGAGCAGTTCTTC. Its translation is CASSVVGTVSSYNEQFF.